This T cell receptor (beta chain) was retrieved from a study of identical twins. This clonotype was counted ten times or more. Using its own MiXCR run on the 5' RACE reads, TCRdb lists one record per CDR3 protein. The data contain around 280,000 distinct CDR3 sequences, more than 6.5% of them singletons. With 5 bases removed from V and 5 bases from J, the gap between germline ends came to 16 bases. CDR3 size: 15 residues. The data were also submitted as part of a second study, on yellow fever vaccine responses in identical twins.

The chain carries TRBV12-3 or TRBV12-4 and TRBJ1-5; tentative D call: TRBD1 (5 bases). What was sequenced was memory (CD45RO+) T cells sorted from blood. This clonotype was sampled from a woman in her late teens or twenties in good health. The CDR3 nucleotides are TGTGCCAGCAGTCGCTTTCCAGGGTCTGATCAGCCCCAGCATTTT. Its translation: CASSRFPGSDQPQHF.